One and the same sample provided the 2 T cell receptor beta chains below, sequenced in a study of T cells in Graves' hyperthyroidism and ophthalmopathy. RNA transcripts yielded amplified TCR beta CDR3 regions. The HTBI primer set served for first-round RT-PCR of the TCR CDR3. Each CDR3 protein is one row after TCRdb ran MiXCR on the multiplex PCR reads. The table lists over 400,000 distinct CDR3 sequences, 20% to 25% of them singletons, with around 47% in the top ten. The sample was blood. These receptors were collected from a woman between 65 and 79 years old with Graves' ophthalmopathy.

This clonotype was counted many times. V gene TRBV28 combines with J gene TRBJ2-7, with D perhaps TRBD2 (5 bases). Germline V gives CDR1 MDHEN, CDR2 SYDVKM. Trimming stripped 6 bases from V and 2 bases from J, with 14 bases between. This CDR3 comprises 14 residues. The CDR3 coding sequence is TGTGCCAGCAGGCTAGAGGGTAATGCCTACGAGCAGTACTTC. Translating gives CASRLEGNAYEQYF.

The chain joins TRBV3-1 to TRBJ2-2; 15 bases fit TRBD2. The CDR3 spans 16 residues. Germline loops: CDR1 LGHDT, CDR2 YNNKEL (reference sequence). J was trimmed by 7 bases and V by 4 bases; bases with no gene match: 4. The DNA of the CDR3 is TGTGCCAGCAGCCGAGGACTAGCGGGAGGGATCGGGGAGCTGTTTTTT. This codes for CASSRGLAGGIGELFF.